The table lists the clone carrying this TCR beta chain with a count of one. Its antigen is currently unknown. This sample was included in a study of B cell selection in AIRE deficiency. Study conclusions and caveats: About 30.6% of healthy-shared Treg TCRbeta sequences appeared in patient Tconv cells.

The sorted conventional CD4 T cells were gated as CD4+CD127+. Germline V gene sequence: CDR1 SGHRS, CDR2 YFSETQ. Between the trimmed V and J ends, which lost 0 bases and 1 base, there was a span of 15 bases. CDR3 length equals 17 residues. Profiling relied on immunoSEQ multiplex PCR, and the TCRdb table lists in-frame clones only, not all of them. The sample has about 25,000 clones, around 97% seen once. The receptor comes from a human donor with AIRE deficiency. Sequenced sample: conventional CD4+ T cells sorted from PBMCs. The J gene is TRBJ2-3, the V gene TRBV5-1; no reliable D call. The CDR3 is CASSLDFRSSGTDTQYF. In DNA form, the CDR3 reads TGCGCCAGCAGCTTGGATTTCCGGTCCAGCGGCACAGATACGCAGTATTTT.